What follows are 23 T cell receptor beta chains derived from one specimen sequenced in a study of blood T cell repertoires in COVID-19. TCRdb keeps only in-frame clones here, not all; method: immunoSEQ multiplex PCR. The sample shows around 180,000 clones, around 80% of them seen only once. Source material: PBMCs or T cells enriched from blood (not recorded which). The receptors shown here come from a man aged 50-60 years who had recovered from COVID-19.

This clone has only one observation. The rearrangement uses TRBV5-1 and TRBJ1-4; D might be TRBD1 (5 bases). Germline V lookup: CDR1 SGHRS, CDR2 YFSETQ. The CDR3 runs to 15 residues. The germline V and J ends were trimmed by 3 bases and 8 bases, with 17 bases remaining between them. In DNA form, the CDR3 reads TGCGCCAGCAGCTCCACGGCTATTCCAGGGGAAAAACTGTTTTTT. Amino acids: CASSSTAIPGEKLFF.

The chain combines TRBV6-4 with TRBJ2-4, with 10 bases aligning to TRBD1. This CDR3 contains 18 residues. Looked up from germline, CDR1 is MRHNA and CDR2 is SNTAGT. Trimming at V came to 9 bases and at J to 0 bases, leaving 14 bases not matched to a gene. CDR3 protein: CASRGGQGTSKAKNIQYF. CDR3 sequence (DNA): TGTGCCAGTAGGGGGGGACAGGGGACCTCGAAAGCCAAAAACATTCAGTACTTC.

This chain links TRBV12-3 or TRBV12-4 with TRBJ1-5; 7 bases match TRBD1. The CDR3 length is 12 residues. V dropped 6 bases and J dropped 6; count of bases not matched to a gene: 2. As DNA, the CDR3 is TGTGCCAGCAGCCGGGACAGTCAGCCCCAGCATTTT. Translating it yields CASSRDSQPQHF.

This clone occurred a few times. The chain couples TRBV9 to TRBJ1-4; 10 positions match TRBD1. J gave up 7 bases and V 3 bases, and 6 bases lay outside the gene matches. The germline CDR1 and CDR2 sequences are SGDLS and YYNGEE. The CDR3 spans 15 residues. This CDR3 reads CASSGGRDRGEKLFF. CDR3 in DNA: TGTGCCAGCAGCGGGGGCCGGGACAGGGGTGAAAAACTGTTTTTT.

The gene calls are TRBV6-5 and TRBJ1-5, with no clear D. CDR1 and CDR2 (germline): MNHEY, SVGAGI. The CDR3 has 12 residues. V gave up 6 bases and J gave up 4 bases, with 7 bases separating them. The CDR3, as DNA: TGTGCCAGCAGCCACCGGAATCAGCCCCAGCATTTT. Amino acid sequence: CASSHRNQPQHF.

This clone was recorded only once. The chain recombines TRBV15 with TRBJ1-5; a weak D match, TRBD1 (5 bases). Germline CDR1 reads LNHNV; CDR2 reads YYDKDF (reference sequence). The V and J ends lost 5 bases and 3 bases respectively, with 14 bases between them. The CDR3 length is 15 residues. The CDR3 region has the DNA TGTGCCACCAGCCGCAGGGAATCGAACAATCAGCCCCAGCATTTT. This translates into CATSRRESNNQPQHF.

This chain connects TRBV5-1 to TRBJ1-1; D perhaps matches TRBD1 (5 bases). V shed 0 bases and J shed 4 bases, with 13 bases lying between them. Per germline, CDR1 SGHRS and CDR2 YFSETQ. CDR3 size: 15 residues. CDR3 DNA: TGCGCCAGCAGCTTGGGAGCGATAGGGGCCACTGAAGCTTTCTTT. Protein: CASSLGAIGATEAFF.

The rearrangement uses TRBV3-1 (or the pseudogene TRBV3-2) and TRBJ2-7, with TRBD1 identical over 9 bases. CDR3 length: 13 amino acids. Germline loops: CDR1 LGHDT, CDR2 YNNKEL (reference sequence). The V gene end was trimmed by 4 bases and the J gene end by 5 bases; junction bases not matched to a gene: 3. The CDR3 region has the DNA TGTGCCAGCAGCCTAGGACAGGGGCACGAGCAGTACTTC. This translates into CASSLGQGHEQYF.

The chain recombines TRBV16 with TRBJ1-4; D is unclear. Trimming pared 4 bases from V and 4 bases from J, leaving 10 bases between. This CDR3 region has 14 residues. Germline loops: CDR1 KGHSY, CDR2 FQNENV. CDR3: CASSPRHYNEKLFF. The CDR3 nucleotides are TGTGCCAGCAGCCCCCGACATTATAATGAAAAACTGTTTTTT.

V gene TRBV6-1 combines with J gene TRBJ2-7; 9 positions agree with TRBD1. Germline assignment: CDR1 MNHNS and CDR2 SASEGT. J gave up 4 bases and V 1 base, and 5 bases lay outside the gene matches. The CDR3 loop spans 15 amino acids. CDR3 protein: CASSEEGTGTYEQYF. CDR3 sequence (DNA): TGTGCCAGCAGTGAAGAGGGGACAGGGACATACGAGCAGTACTTC.

The CDR3 DNA reads TGTGCCAGCTCACCACAGGGGGCCTCCAATCAGCCCCAGCATTTT. Protein product: CASSPQGASNQPQHF. This chain connects TRBV18 to TRBJ1-5; 7 nucleotides align to TRBD1. V was pared by 1 base and J by 3 bases, with 3 bases of the junction left unmatched. CDR3 size: 15 residues. The germline V gene has CDR1 KGHSH and CDR2 LQKENI.

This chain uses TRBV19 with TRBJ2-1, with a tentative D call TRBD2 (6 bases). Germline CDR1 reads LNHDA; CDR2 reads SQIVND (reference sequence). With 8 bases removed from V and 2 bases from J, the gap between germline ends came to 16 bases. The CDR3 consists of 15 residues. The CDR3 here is CASSPAGIPYNEQFF. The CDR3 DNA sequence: TGTGCCAGTTCTCCGGCGGGGATCCCCTACAATGAGCAGTTCTTC.

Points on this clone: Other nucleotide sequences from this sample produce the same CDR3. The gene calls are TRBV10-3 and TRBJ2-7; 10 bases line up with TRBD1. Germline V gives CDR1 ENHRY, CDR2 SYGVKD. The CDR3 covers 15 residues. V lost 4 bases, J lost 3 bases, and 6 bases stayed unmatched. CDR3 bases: TGTGCCATCAGTGGGGGACAGGGGAAAAACTACGAGCAGTACTTC. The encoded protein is CAISGGQGKNYEQYF.

The CDR3 nucleotides are TGCGCCAGCAGCTTGGCCGCAGGGGGCGCGTGGACTGAAGCTTTCTTT. Amino acids: CASSLAAGGAWTEAFF. This chain connects TRBV5-1 to TRBJ1-1, with 8 bases matching TRBD1. Trimming cost V 0 bases and J 5 bases; bases outside gene matches: 9. The V gene's germline CDR1 is SGHRS and CDR2 YFSETQ. The CDR3 loop spans 16 amino acids.

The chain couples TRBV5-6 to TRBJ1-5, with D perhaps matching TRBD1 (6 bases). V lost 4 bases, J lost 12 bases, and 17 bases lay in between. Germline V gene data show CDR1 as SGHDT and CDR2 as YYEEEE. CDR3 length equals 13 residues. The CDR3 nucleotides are TGTGCCAGCAGCCTCCGAAACAAGGACAGCCAGCATTTT. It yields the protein CASSLRNKDSQHF.

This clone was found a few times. CDR3 region: CASKVGPGQGYGYTF. The CDR3 DNA is TGTGCCAGCAAAGTCGGCCCGGGCCAGGGGTATGGCTACACCTTC. The rearrangement links TRBV2 to TRBJ1-2, with D tentatively TRBD1 (6 bases). The V end was cut by 7 bases, the J end by 5 bases, with 20 bases between. Per the germline V gene, CDR1 is SNHLY and CDR2 is FYNNEI. The CDR3 is 15 amino acids.

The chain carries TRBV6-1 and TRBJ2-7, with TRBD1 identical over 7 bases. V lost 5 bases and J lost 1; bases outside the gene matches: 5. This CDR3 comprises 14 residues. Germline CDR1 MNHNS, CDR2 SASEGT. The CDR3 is CASSIGDRSYEQYF. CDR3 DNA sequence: TGTGCCAGCAGTATAGGGGACAGATCCTACGAGCAGTACTTC.

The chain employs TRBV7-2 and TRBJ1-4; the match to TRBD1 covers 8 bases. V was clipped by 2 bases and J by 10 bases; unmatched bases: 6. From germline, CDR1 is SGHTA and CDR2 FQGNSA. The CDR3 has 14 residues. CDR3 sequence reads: CASSLTGQGVKLFF. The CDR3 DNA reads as TGTGCCAGCAGCTTAACAGGACAGGGTGTAAAACTGTTTTTT.

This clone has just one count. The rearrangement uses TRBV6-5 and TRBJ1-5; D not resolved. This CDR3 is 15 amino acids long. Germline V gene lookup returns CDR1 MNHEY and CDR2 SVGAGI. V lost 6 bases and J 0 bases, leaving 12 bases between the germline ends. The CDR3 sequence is CASRTMRGSNQPQHF. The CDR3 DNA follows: TGTGCCAGCAGGACCATGCGGGGTAGCAATCAGCCCCAGCATTTT.

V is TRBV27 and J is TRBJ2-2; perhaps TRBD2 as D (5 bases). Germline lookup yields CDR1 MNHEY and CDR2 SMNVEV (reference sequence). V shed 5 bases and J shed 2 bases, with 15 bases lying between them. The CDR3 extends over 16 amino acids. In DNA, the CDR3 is TGTGCCAGCAGTCTGGCGGGTCTCTTCAACACCGGGGAGCTGTTTTTT. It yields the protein CASSLAGLFNTGELFF.

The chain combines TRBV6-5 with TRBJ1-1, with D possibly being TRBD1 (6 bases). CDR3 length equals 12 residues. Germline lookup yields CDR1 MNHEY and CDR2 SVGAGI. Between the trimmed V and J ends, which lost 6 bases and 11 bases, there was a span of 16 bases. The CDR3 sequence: CASRTNREKAFF. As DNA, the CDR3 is TGTGCCAGCAGAACGAACAGGGAAAAGGCTTTCTTT.

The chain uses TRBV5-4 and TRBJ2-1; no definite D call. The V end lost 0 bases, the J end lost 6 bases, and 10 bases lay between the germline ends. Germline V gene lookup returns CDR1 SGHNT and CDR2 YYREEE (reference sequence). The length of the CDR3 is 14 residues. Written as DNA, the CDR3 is TGTGCCAGCAGCTTGGGTATGTTCAGCAATGAGCAGTTCTTC. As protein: CASSLGMFSNEQFF.

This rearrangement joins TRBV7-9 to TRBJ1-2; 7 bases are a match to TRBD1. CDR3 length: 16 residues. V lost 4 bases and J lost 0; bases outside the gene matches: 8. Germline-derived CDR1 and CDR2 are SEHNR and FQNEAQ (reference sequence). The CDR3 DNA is TGTGCCAGCAGCTCCGGACAGGCTGTCGCTAACTATGGCTACACCTTC. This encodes CASSSGQAVANYGYTF.